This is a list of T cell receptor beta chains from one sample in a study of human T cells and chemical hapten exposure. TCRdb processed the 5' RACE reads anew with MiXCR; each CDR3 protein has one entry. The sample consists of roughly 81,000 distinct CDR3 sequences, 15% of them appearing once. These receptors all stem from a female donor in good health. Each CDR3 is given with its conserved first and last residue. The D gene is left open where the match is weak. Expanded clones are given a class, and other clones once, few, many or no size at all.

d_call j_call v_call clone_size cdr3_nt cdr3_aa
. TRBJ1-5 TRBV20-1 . TGCAGTGCTAGTGAAGGAGGGACCGCTAAGGGTCAGCCCCAGCATTTT CSASEGGTAKGQPQHF
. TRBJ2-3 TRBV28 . TGTGCCAGCAGTTTGGTCGGGGGACGGGGCATGCCGTATTTT CASSLVGGRGMPYF
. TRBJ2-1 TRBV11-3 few TGTGCCAGCAGCTTAGCGGGGTTTAGCCCCTACAATGAGCAGTTCTTC CASSLAGFSPYNEQFF
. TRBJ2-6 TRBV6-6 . TGTGCCAGCAGTTACAGACACCGCTCTGGGGCCAACGTCCTGACTTTC CASSYRHRSGANVLTF
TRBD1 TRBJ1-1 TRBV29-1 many TGCAGCGGATCTCCGGGACAGGGGATGAACACTGAAGCTTTCTTT CSGSPGQGMNTEAFF
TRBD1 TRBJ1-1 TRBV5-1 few TGCGCCAGCAGCACGCGGACAGGGGGCGTGAACACTGAAGCTTTCTTT CASSTRTGGVNTEAFF
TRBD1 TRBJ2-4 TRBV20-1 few TGCAGTGCTTTACAGGGGGCGACCAAAAACATTCAGTACTTC CSALQGATKNIQYF
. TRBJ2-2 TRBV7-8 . TGTGCCAGCAGCCCAAACCCATACATCAACACCGGGGAGCTGTTTTTT CASSPNPYINTGELFF
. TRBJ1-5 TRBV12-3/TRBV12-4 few TGTGCCAGCAGCACTCAGGGCACCCATGGAGCCCAGCATTTT CASSTQGTHGAQHF
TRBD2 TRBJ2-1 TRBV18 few TGTGCCAGCTCACCTTCTAGCGGGAGTCTAAATGAGCAGTTCTTC CASSPSSGSLNEQFF
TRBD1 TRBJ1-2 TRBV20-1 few TGCAGTGCTGGGACAGGGGATTTTAACTATGGCTACACCTTC CSAGTGDFNYGYTF